A single sample gave rise to the 4 T cell receptor beta chains below, sequenced in a study of graft-versus-host responses after intestinal transplantation. This table comes from immunoSEQ multiplex PCR, and its TCRdb copy is limited to in-frame clones, with some not included. The sample gives just over 14,000 clones, around 96% of which show up once; roughly 0.71% is in the top ten. The source was PBMCs, collected 9 days after transplant. Every receptor here comes from a human patient who received an intestinal transplant, so some T cells may come from the graft donor.

The count of this clone is one. CDR3 in DNA: TGCGCCAGCAGCTTGACGGGTAGCGGGAGCAGGTACGAGCAGTACTTC. Translated: CASSLTGSGSRYEQYF. The chain uses TRBV5-1 and TRBJ2-7; 9 nucleotides line up with TRBD2. The germline CDR1 and CDR2 sequences are SGHRS and YFSETQ. CDR3 length: 16 amino acids. Trimming took 1 base from V and 4 from J; bases not matched to a gene: 9. Drawing the rest from reference TRBV5-1 and TRBJ2-7, the complete variable domain is KAGVTQTPRYLIKTRGQQVTLSCSPISGHRSVSWYQQTPGQGLQFLFEYFSETQRNKGNFPGRFSGRQFSNSRSEMNVSTLELGDSALYLCASSLTGSGSRYEQYFGPGTRLTVT.

The V call is TRBV5-1, the J call TRBJ2-1, with 11 bases matching TRBD2. CDR3 length equals 17 residues. Trimming removed 2 bases from V and 5 bases from J; junction bases left unmatched: 9. Germline V gene lookup returns CDR1 SGHRS and CDR2 YFSETQ. The CDR3 here is CASSFLKGLAENNEQFF. In DNA, the CDR3 is TGCGCCAGCAGCTTCCTCAAGGGACTAGCGGAGAACAATGAGCAGTTCTTC.

V usage is TRBV11-1 and J usage is TRBJ2-5, with TRBD1 identical over 9 bases. Germline V gives CDR1 SGHAT, CDR2 FQDESV (reference sequence). The CDR3 sequence is 14 residues long. V was clipped by 5 bases and J by 5 bases; unmatched bases: 6. The CDR3 protein is CASSLTGGVETQYF. The DNA of the CDR3 is TGTGCCAGCAGCCTGACAGGGGGAGTTGAGACCCAGTACTTC.

The V gene is TRBV5-5, the J gene TRBJ1-6, with D unresolved. Looked up from germline, CDR1 is SGHKS and CDR2 is YYEKEE (reference sequence). The V end lost 0 bases, the J end lost 9 bases, and 19 bases lay between the germline ends. CDR3 length equals 17 residues. CDR3 sequence reads: CASSLAWRFGSSSPLHF. The CDR3 bases are TGTGCCAGCAGCTTGGCGTGGAGATTCGGGTCGAGTTCACCCCTCCACTTT.